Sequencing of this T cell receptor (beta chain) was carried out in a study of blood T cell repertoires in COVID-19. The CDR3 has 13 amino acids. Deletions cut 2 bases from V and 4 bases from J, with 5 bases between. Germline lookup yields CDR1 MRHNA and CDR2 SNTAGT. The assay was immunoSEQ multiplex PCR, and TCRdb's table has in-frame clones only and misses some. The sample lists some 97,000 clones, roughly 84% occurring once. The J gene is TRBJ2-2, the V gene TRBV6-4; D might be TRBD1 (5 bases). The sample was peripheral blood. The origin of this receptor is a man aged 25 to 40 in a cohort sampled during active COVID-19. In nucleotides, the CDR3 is TGTGCCAGCAGTGACAGGGGCACCGGGGAGCTGTTTTTT. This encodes CASSDRGTGELFF.